One T cell receptor beta chain is described in this entry. Its target is not known. Germline V CDR1 and CDR2: SGHTA, FQGNSA. Trimming removed 2 bases at V and 7 bases at J, with 12 bases between. The CDR3 covers 13 residues. These data are taken from a study of T-cell memory formation after mild COVID-19. Study as a whole: Across donors, TCR clusters were largely donor specific.

Whole-study results and caveats: Certain responding clones were present in pre-infection memory, suggesting participation of cross-reactive memory.

Constant-segment primers served in 5'RACE that generated TCR alpha and TCR beta cDNA libraries bearing sample barcodes and UMIs. From the 5' RACE reads, TCRdb called clonotypes with MiXCR, one entry per CDR3 protein. Of about 280,000 distinct CDR3 sequences listed, 7% to 10% were seen once; the top ten hold about 22%. The sequenced sample was PBMCs or a T cell subset sorted from them (not recorded which). The chain links TRBV7-2 to TRBJ2-7; weak D call: TRBD1 (5 bases). This clonotype was obtained from a man between 18 and 29 years old who had mild COVID-19 (a few samples of this study predate the infection). Cell type and time point are not known. The CDR3 sequence: CASSLSRQKEQYF. DNA for the CDR3: TGTGCCAGCAGCTTATCCCGACAGAAAGAGCAGTACTTC.